This T cell receptor beta chain derives from a study of blood T cells in healthy people across ages. Study-wide findings and caveats: Using unsorted PBMCs precluded a conclusive naive versus antigen-experienced comparison. Age showed a roughly linear inverse relationship with TCR beta diversity per million T cells.

Comments on this clonotype: Its antigen is not identified.

The J segment lost 2 bases and the V segment lost 9 bases, leaving 3 bases of the junction unmatched. The germline CDR1 and CDR2 sequences are SGHTA and FQGNSA. The CDR3 consists of 13 residues. Each individual donor underwent a draw of approximately 9.6 milliliters of peripheral blood. Combining a sample-barcoded 5' primer with a J-beta primer mix, a second PCR ran for about 7 to 12 cycles. Per-sample output comprised a minimum of 2.5 million paired-end reads containing CDR3. From the 5' RACE reads, TCRdb called clonotypes with MiXCR, one entry per CDR3 protein. The sample yields over 1,500,000 distinct CDR3 sequences, roughly 49% seen once.

Sequencing was done on a sample of blood. The TCR was taken from a woman in her forties in good health. The rearrangement links TRBV7-2 to TRBJ2-3, with 9 bases fitting TRBD1. The CDR3 loop reads CARRDRATDTQYF. CDR3 nucleotide sequence: TGTGCCAGGCGGGACAGGGCCACAGATACGCAGTATTTT.